This TCR beta chain was sequenced for a study of shared clonotypes between healthy human individuals. Study overall: The study used three CD4 naive, three CD4 memory, two CD8 naive and one CD8 memory plate per donor.

General study results and limits: Among the subsets, naive ones generally showed larger estimated richness than memory ones.

On this clone itself: The antigen is undetermined.

CD45RO-negative, CCR7-selected cells formed the naive CD8 fraction, which excluded terminally differentiated effector memory CD45RA+ cells. Replicate PCRs run on sorted subsets employed 200 ng DNA, tens of thousands of T cell genomes. Sequencing was performed with immunoSEQ multiplex PCR; in TCRdb, only in-frame clones are kept and a portion is missing. The sample holds approximately 2,200,000 clones; about 92% are singletons and the top ten take approximately 1.7%. CDR3 length equals 14 residues. The V end lost 2 bases, the J end lost 6 bases, and 13 bases lay between the germline ends. Germline V gene lookup returns CDR1 MNHEY and CDR2 SVGAGI.

The chain joins TRBV6-5 to TRBJ1-2, with D hard to call. Sequencing was performed on naive CD8+ T cells from PBMCs. This clonotype originated in a man aged 18 to 30 in good health. Some clones in this sample may be carry-over from other donors' samples. The chain's CDR3 is CASSYRETFDGYTF. The DNA for the CDR3 is TGTGCCAGCAGTTACAGGGAAACTTTCGATGGCTACACCTTC.